Listed here is a single T cell receptor beta chain. The antigen remains unidentified. The data were obtained in a study of cytomegalovirus exposure and HLA in healthy donors. Primers included in the PCR were 60 Vbeta and 13 Jbeta primers. TCRdb keeps only in-frame clones here, not all; method: immunoSEQ multiplex PCR. The sample holds 200,000 to 250,000 clones, roughly four fifths seen once. This CDR3 comprises 18 residues. J gave up 3 bases and V 7 bases, and 15 bases lay outside the gene matches. Germline V gene sequence: CDR1 MNHEY, CDR2 SMNVEV (reference sequence). Broader study findings: In terms of immune exposure information, only CMV serostatus was available. Earlier results showed most TCR beta V segments being productive about 87% or about 30% of the time.

The clonotype comes from a girl aged 5 to 17 in good health and CMV-seronegative. Sequenced material: PBMCs. This chain links TRBV27 with TRBJ2-2; 9 bases are a match to TRBD1. This chain's CDR3 is CASTRYRGLSSDTGELFF. The CDR3 DNA sequence: TGTGCCAGCACACGATACAGGGGGCTTAGTTCGGACACCGGGGAGCTGTTTTTT.